A selection of T cell receptor beta chains follows, all from one sample in a study of regulatory T cells in long-lasting Graves disease. TCRdb redid the calling of the multiplex PCR reads with MiXCR, one entry per CDR3 protein. The sample gives 300,000 or so distinct CDR3 sequences, about 20% of which show up once; 29% is in the top ten. The specimen comprised peripheral blood mononuclear cells (PBMCs), sampled when the disease was refractory, from a patient treated with antithyroid drugs. These receptors all come from a female donor with Graves disease. Both conserved end residues are part of each CDR3. Fields, in order: clone size, V gene, J gene, D gene, CDR3 protein, CDR3 DNA. The D gene is left open where the match is weak. Clone sizes are given selectively: once, few, many, or a class where the clone is expanded.

abundance: many; v_gene: TRBV5-1; j_gene: TRBJ2-6; d_gene: TRBD1; CDR3aa: CASGQGGSGANVLTF; CDR3nt: TGCGCCAGCGGACAGGGAGGATCTGGGGCCAACGTCCTGACTTTC
abundance: NA; v_gene: TRBV4-2; j_gene: TRBJ1-2; d_gene: NA; CDR3aa: CASSRVSGGYTF; CDR3nt: TGTGCCAGCAGCCGCGTGTCTGGTGGCTACACCTTC
abundance: many; v_gene: TRBV11-2; j_gene: TRBJ1-2; d_gene: NA; CDR3aa: CASSLRQVALYGYTF; CDR3nt: TGTGCCAGCAGCTTAAGGCAGGTTGCTCTCTATGGCTACACCTTC
abundance: few; v_gene: TRBV18; j_gene: TRBJ2-1; d_gene: NA; CDR3aa: CASSLPLNEQFF; CDR3nt: TGTGCCAGCTCGTTGCCTCTTAATGAGCAGTTCTTC
abundance: many; v_gene: TRBV12-3/TRBV12-4; j_gene: TRBJ1-1; d_gene: TRBD1; CDR3aa: CASRPQGENTEAFF; CDR3nt: TGTGCCAGCAGACCACAGGGGGAAAACACTGAAGCTTTCTTT
abundance: few; v_gene: TRBV20-1; j_gene: TRBJ1-4; d_gene: NA; CDR3aa: CSARVMLSTNEKLFF; CDR3nt: TGCAGTGCTAGAGTAATGTTGTCAACTAATGAAAAACTGTTTTTT
abundance: few; v_gene: TRBV29-1; j_gene: TRBJ1-4; d_gene: NA; CDR3aa: CSAKVANEKLFF; CDR3nt: TGCAGCGCCAAGGTAGCTAATGAAAAACTGTTTTTT
abundance: many; v_gene: TRBV6-1; j_gene: TRBJ1-2; d_gene: NA; CDR3aa: CASSPLERLHGYTF; CDR3nt: TGTGCCAGCAGCCCCCTGGAGAGATTGCATGGCTACACCTTC
abundance: few; v_gene: TRBV9; j_gene: TRBJ2-2; d_gene: TRBD2; CDR3aa: CASSVGGLAPTGELFF; CDR3nt: TGTGCCAGCAGCGTAGGGGGACTAGCGCCCACCGGGGAGCTGTTTTTT
abundance: NA; v_gene: TRBV2; j_gene: TRBJ2-1; d_gene: NA; CDR3aa: CATKGESSYNEQFF; CDR3nt: TGTGCCACTAAGGGGGAAAGCTCCTACAATGAGCAGTTCTTC
abundance: NA; v_gene: TRBV19; j_gene: TRBJ1-6; d_gene: NA; CDR3aa: CASSIGMGRQYSPLHF; CDR3nt: TGTGCCAGTAGTATAGGTATGGGTCGGCAGTATTCACCCCTCCACTTT
abundance: many; v_gene: TRBV11-3; j_gene: TRBJ2-7; d_gene: NA; CDR3aa: CASSLDPGSSYEQYF; CDR3nt: TGTGCCAGCAGCTTAGATCCGGGCAGTTCCTACGAGCAGTACTTC
abundance: few; v_gene: TRBV5-1; j_gene: TRBJ2-6; d_gene: NA; CDR3aa: CASSLHVSSGANVLTF; CDR3nt: TGCGCCAGCAGCTTACACGTGAGCTCTGGGGCCAACGTCCTGACTTTC
abundance: many; v_gene: TRBV5-1; j_gene: TRBJ1-5; d_gene: TRBD1; CDR3aa: CASSRQGNDQPQHF; CDR3nt: TGCGCCAGCAGCCGACAGGGTAACGATCAGCCCCAGCATTTT
abundance: few; v_gene: TRBV19; j_gene: TRBJ1-5; d_gene: TRBD1; CDR3aa: CASSPMTGRGQPQHF; CDR3nt: TGTGCCAGTAGTCCGATGACAGGGAGGGGTCAGCCCCAGCATTTT
abundance: NA; v_gene: TRBV28; j_gene: TRBJ2-3; d_gene: TRBD2; CDR3aa: CASSLETSGRLYF; CDR3nt: TGTGCCAGCAGTTTGGAGACTAGCGGGAGACTGTATTTT
abundance: few; v_gene: TRBV6-9; j_gene: TRBJ1-6; d_gene: NA; CDR3aa: CASSYYRRSRNSPLHF; CDR3nt: TGTGCCAGCAGTTATTATAGGAGGTCTCGGAATTCACCCCTCCACTTT
abundance: many; v_gene: TRBV12-5; j_gene: TRBJ2-7; d_gene: NA; CDR3aa: CASGLVVHGGTGGYEQYF; CDR3nt: TGTGCTAGTGGTTTGGTAGTCCACGGAGGCACCGGTGGGTACGAGCAGTACTTC
abundance: NA; v_gene: TRBV7-7; j_gene: TRBJ2-5; d_gene: NA; CDR3aa: CASSPTGHLQETQYF; CDR3nt: TGTGCTAGCAGCCCCACCGGACACCTCCAAGAGACCCAGTACTTC
abundance: NA; v_gene: TRBV7-6; j_gene: TRBJ1-5; d_gene: NA; CDR3aa: CASSLGSRVGSNQPQHF; CDR3nt: TGTGCCAGCAGCTTAGGGTCCCGAGTGGGTAGCAATCAGCCCCAGCATTTT
abundance: few; v_gene: TRBV24-1; j_gene: TRBJ2-3; d_gene: NA; CDR3aa: CATSDPAGGLFTDTQYF; CDR3nt: TGTGCCACCAGTGACCCTGCCGGGGGACTCTTCACAGATACGCAGTATTTT
abundance: few; v_gene: TRBV3-1; j_gene: TRBJ1-2; d_gene: TRBD1; CDR3aa: CASSHPLKETRGRGYGYTF; CDR3nt: TGTGCCAGCAGCCATCCATTGAAGGAAACCAGGGGGCGCGGATATGGCTACACCTTC
abundance: many; v_gene: TRBV12-3/TRBV12-4; j_gene: TRBJ1-5; d_gene: TRBD1; CDR3aa: CASHRSGGRNQPQHF; CDR3nt: TGTGCCAGCCATCGCTCAGGGGGACGCAATCAGCCCCAGCATTTT
abundance: many; v_gene: TRBV12-3/TRBV12-4; j_gene: TRBJ2-5; d_gene: NA; CDR3aa: CANSMGSGETQYF; CDR3nt: TGTGCCAACAGTATGGGGTCGGGAGAGACCCAGTACTTC
abundance: NA; v_gene: TRBV7-6; j_gene: TRBJ2-1; d_gene: NA; CDR3aa: CASSLVRGQSYNEQFF; CDR3nt: TGTGCCAGCAGCTTAGTACGGGGGCAATCCTACAATGAGCAGTTCTTC
abundance: once; v_gene: TRBV7-9; j_gene: TRBJ2-3; d_gene: TRBD2; CDR3aa: CASSLGGRSTDTQYF; CDR3nt: TGTGCCAGCAGCTTAGGCGGGAGGAGCACAGATACGCAGTATTTT
abundance: NA; v_gene: TRBV20-1; j_gene: TRBJ1-1; d_gene: NA; CDR3aa: CSARHGADTEAFF; CDR3nt: TGCAGTGCTAGGCACGGGGCGGACACTGAAGCTTTCTTT
abundance: NA; v_gene: TRBV27; j_gene: TRBJ2-7; d_gene: NA; CDR3aa: CASRYQKPYEQYF; CDR3nt: TGTGCCAGCAGATACCAAAAACCCTACGAGCAGTACTTC
abundance: once; v_gene: TRBV29-1; j_gene: TRBJ1-1; d_gene: NA; CDR3aa: CSAQQGEVWATEAFF; CDR3nt: TGCAGCGCCCAACAGGGTGAGGTTTGGGCCACTGAAGCTTTCTTT